The 10 T cell receptor beta chains presented below share a single source sample, sequenced in a study of blood T cell repertoires in COVID-19. Repertoires were generated with immunoSEQ multiplex PCR, while TCRdb's copy carries only in-frame clones and drops some. The sample records about 300,000 clones, 85% being singletons. Sequencing was done on a sample of PBMCs or T cells enriched from blood (not recorded which). The origin of the receptors is a woman in her twenties or thirties who had been exposed to COVID-19.

V usage is TRBV28 and J usage is TRBJ2-7, with D possibly matching TRBD1 (6 bases). Germline lookup yields CDR1 MDHEN and CDR2 SYDVKM. With 3 bases removed from V and 2 bases from J, the gap between germline ends came to 14 bases. The CDR3 contains 15 residues. The CDR3 reads CASSFPRGPTYEQYF. CDR3 coding DNA: TGTGCCAGCAGTTTCCCCAGGGGTCCTACCTACGAGCAGTACTTC.

The gene calls are TRBV11-2 and TRBJ2-3; perhaps TRBD2 as D (5 bases). The CDR3 length is 12 residues. Trimming left V 5 bases short and J 5 bases short, with 8 bases between. CDR1 and CDR2 (germline): SGHAT, FQNNGV. The CDR3 is CASSPSGDTQYF. In nucleotides, the CDR3 is TGTGCCAGCAGCCCAAGCGGAGATACGCAGTATTTT.

The V and J genes are TRBV5-1 and TRBJ1-1, with a weak D call TRBD1 (6 bases). The CDR3 is made up of 14 amino acids. V was clipped by 4 bases and J by 0 bases, with 10 bases between them. Germline CDR1 SGHRS, CDR2 YFSETQ. In DNA form, the CDR3 reads TGCGCCAGCAGCAATACAGGGCTGAACACTGAAGCTTTCTTT. This sequence encodes CASSNTGLNTEAFF.

The chain employs TRBV24-1 and TRBJ2-4; possibly TRBD1 for D (6 bases). V lost 2 bases, J lost 0 bases, and 7 bases lay in between. The CDR3 has 15 amino acids. CDR1 and CDR2 from the germline V gene are KGHDR and SFDVKD. The CDR3 DNA follows: TGTGCCACCAGTGATTCAGGGGTAGCCAAAAACATTCAGTACTTC. It is translated as CATSDSGVAKNIQYF.

The gene calls are TRBV4-1 and TRBJ1-4, with a possible D match to TRBD1 (6 bases). Germline CDR1 and CDR2: MGHRA and YSYEKL. Trimming took off 1 base at V and 3 bases at J, with 9 bases between the two ends. This CDR3 contains 15 residues. CDR3 bases: TGCGCCAGCAGCCAAGTAGGGGGGGCTAATGAAAAACTGTTTTTT. Its protein product is CASSQVGGANEKLFF.

V gene TRBV7-2 combines with J gene TRBJ1-4, with TRBD1 matching over 7 bases. CDR1 and CDR2 from the germline V gene are SGHTA and FQGNSA. This CDR3 has 14 amino acids. With 4 bases clipped from V and 11 bases from J, the junction kept 10 bases outside the gene matches. CDR3 sequence reads: CASSSGQASAKLFF. DNA of the CDR3: TGTGCCAGCAGCTCTGGACAGGCATCGGCGAAACTGTTTTTT.

This chain connects TRBV7-9 to TRBJ1-5, with 10 nucleotides matching TRBD1. This CDR3 has 18 residues. Trimming took 4 bases from V and 7 from J; bases not matched to a gene: 16. CDR1 and CDR2 from the germline V gene are SEHNR and FQNEAQ (reference sequence). CDR3 residues: CASSYENSGQGSGQPQHF. CDR3 in DNA: TGTGCCAGCAGCTACGAAAACTCGGGACAGGGGTCCGGGCAGCCCCAGCATTTT.

The genes are TRBV7-9 and TRBJ2-2; a possible D gene is TRBD1 (5 bases). Germline loops: CDR1 SEHNR, CDR2 FQNEAQ (reference sequence). V was shortened by 1 base and J by 4 bases, with 7 bases between the two germline ends. The CDR3 is 14 residues long. The DNA for the CDR3 is TGTGCCAGCAGCTTAGGCGACAGCACCGGGGAGCTGTTTTTT. Translating it yields CASSLGDSTGELFF.

This clone was seen just once. The chain employs TRBV5-1 and TRBJ1-3; possibly TRBD1 for D (6 bases). The CDR3 spans 15 residues. V was trimmed by 3 bases and J by 0 bases, leaving 10 bases between them. CDR1 SGHRS and CDR2 YFSETQ come from the germline V gene. CDR3 region: CASSSQGLSGNTIYF. The CDR3 region has the DNA TGCGCCAGCAGCTCCCAGGGGCTCTCTGGAAACACCATATATTTT.

CDR3: CASSVGGAGGNEQYF. The CDR3 DNA is TGTGCCAGCAGCGTAGGCGGAGCGGGGGGGAACGAGCAGTACTTC. This chain uses TRBV9 with TRBJ2-7, with TRBD2 identical over 10 bases. The CDR3 is 15 amino acids. J gave up 5 bases and V 0 bases, and 5 bases lay outside the gene matches. Per germline, CDR1 SGDLS and CDR2 YYNGEE. The full variable domain, completed using reference TRBV9 and TRBJ2-7, is DSGVTQTPKHLITATGQRVTLRCSPRSGDLSVYWYQQSLDQGLQFLIQYYNGEERAKGNILERFSAQQFPDLHSELNLSSLELGDSALYFCASSVGGAGGNEQYFGPGTRLTVT.